This record concerns one TCR beta chain sequence. Its antigen is as yet unknown. Other DNA sequences in this specimen translate into the identical CDR3. The data were taken from a study of shared clonotypes between healthy human individuals. Background on the study: The people who gave samples were two women and three men aged 18 to 49. Study results and caveats: Among donors, sharing of clonotypes was expected to be affected by sequencing depth.

The authors distributed each subset's genomic DNA evenly over several immunoSEQ plates. Libraries were prepared by immunoSEQ multiplex PCR; TCRdb keeps only in-frame clonotypes and omits some of them. The sample includes around 650,000 clones, about 96% of them seen just once. Naive CD8 isolation took CD45RO-negative cells positively selected for CCR7 and excluded terminally differentiated effector memory CD45RA+ cells. Material: naive CD8+ T cells sorted from blood. The origin of this receptor is a woman in her thirties in good health.

The CDR3, as DNA: TGTGCCAGCAGCGTAGGGCTAGCGACTCAAGAGACCCAGTACTTC. Amino acids: CASSVGLATQETQYF. V is TRBV9 and J is TRBJ2-5, with D possibly being TRBD2 (6 bases). Trimming removed 0 bases from V and 2 bases from J, with 11 bases in between. Germline V CDR1 and CDR2: SGDLS, YYNGEE. The CDR3 contains 15 residues.